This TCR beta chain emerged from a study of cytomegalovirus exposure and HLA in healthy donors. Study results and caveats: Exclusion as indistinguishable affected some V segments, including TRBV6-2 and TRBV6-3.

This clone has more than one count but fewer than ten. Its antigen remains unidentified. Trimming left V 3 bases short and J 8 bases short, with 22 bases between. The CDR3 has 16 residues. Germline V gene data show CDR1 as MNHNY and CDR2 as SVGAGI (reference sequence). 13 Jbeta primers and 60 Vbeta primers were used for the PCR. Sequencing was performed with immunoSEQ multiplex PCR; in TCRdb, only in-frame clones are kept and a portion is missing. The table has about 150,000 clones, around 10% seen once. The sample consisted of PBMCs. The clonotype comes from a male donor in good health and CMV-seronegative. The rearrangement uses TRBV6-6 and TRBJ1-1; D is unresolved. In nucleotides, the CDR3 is TGTGCCAGCAGTTATAGCGCGGCAGTAGGTAGTTCGGAAGCTTTCTTT. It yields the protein CASSYSAAVGSSEAFF.